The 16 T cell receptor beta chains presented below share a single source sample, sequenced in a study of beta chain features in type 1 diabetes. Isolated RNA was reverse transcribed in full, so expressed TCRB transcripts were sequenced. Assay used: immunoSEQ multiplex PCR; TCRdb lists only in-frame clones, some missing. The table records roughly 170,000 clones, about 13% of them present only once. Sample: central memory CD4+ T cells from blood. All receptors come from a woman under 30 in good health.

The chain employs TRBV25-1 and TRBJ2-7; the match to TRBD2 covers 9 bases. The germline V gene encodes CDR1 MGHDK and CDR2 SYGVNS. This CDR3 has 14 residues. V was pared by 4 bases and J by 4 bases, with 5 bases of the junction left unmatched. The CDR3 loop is CASSASGRFYEQYF. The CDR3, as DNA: TGTGCCAGCAGTGCGAGCGGGAGGTTTTACGAGCAGTACTTC.

In DNA, the CDR3 is TGTGCCAGCCGCCCCGGCGGGAGCACAGATACGCAGTATTTT. It translates to CASRPGGSTDTQYF. The gene calls are TRBV28 and TRBJ2-3; TRBD2 might be the D (5 bases). The CDR3 totals 14 residues. V shed 8 bases and J shed 0 bases, with 12 bases lying between them. The germline V gene encodes CDR1 MDHEN and CDR2 SYDVKM.

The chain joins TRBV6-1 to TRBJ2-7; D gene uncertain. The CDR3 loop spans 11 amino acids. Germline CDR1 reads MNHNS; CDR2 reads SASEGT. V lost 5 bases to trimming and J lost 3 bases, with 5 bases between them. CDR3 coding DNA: TGTGCCAGCAGTTCCTACTACGAGCAGTACTTC. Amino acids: CASSSYYEQYF.

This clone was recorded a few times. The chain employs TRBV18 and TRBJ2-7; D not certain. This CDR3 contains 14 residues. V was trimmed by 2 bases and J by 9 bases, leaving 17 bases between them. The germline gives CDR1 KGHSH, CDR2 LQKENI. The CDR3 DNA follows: TGTGCCAGCTCACCAGTACCTAATCCTACGGGGCAGTACTTC. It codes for CASSPVPNPTGQYF. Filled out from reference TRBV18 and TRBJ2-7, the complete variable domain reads NAGVMQNPRHLVRRRGQEARLRCSPMKGHSHVYWYRQLPEEGLKFMVYLQKENIIDESGMPKERFSAEFPKEGPSILRIQQVVRGDSAAYFCASSPVPNPTGQYFGPGTRLTVT.

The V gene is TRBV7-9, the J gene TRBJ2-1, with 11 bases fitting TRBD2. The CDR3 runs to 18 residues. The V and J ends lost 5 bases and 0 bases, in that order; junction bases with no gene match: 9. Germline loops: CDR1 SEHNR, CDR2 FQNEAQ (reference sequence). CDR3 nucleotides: TGTGCCAGCAGCCCCGGGACTAGCGGACCTAGCTCCTACAATGAGCAGTTCTTC. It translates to CASSPGTSGPSSYNEQFF.

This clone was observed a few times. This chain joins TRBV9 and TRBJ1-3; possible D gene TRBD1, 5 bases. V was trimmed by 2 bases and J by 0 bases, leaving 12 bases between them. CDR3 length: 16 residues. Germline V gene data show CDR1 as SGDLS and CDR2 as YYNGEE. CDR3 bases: TGTGCCAGCAGCGTCCAGGGCCTCAGCTCTGGAAACACCATATATTTT. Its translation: CASSVQGLSSGNTIYF.

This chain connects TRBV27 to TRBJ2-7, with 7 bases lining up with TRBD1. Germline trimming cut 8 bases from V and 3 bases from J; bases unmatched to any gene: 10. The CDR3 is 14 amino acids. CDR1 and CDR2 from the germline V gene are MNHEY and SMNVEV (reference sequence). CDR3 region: CASPTPGQSYEQYF. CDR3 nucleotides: TGTGCCAGCCCCACCCCGGGACAGAGCTACGAGCAGTACTTC.

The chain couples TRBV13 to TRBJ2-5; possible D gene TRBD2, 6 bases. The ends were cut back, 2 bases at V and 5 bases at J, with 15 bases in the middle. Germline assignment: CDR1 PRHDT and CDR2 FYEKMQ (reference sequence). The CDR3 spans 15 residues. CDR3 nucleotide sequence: TGTGCCAGCAGCTTACGGGTCGGGAGTGGTGAGACCCAGTACTTC. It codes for CASSLRVGSGETQYF.

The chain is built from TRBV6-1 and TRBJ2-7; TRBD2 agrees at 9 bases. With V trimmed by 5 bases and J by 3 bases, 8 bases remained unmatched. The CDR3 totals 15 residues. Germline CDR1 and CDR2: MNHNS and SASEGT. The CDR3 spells CASSSNSGRIYEQYF. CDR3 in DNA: TGTGCCAGCAGTAGCAATAGCGGGAGAATCTACGAGCAGTACTTC.

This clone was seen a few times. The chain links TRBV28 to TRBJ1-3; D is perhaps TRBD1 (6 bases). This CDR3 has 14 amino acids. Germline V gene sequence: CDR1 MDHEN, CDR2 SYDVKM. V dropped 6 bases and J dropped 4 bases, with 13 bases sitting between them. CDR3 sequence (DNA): TGTGCCAGCAGCGGGGGGACATCCGGAAACACCATATATTTT. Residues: CASSGGTSGNTIYF.

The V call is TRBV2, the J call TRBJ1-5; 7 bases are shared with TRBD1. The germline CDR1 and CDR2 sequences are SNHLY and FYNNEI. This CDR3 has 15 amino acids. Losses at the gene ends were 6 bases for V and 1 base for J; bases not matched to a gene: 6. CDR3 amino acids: CASSRQGSSNQPQHF. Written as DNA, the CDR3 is TGTGCCAGCAGCCGACAGGGCTCGAGCAATCAGCCCCAGCATTTT.

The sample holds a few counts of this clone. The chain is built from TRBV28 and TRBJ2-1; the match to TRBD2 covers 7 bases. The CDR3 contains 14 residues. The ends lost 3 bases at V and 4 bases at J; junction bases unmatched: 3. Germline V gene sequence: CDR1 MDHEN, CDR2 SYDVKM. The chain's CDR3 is CASSFPSGYNEQFF. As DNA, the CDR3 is TGTGCCAGCAGTTTCCCTAGCGGATACAATGAGCAGTTCTTC. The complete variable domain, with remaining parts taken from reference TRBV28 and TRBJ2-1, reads DVKVTQSSRYLVKRTGEKVFLECVQDMDHENMFWYRQDPGLGLRLIYFSYDVKMKEKGDIPEGYSVSREKKERFSLILESASTNQTSMYLCASSFPSGYNEQFFGPGTRLTVL.

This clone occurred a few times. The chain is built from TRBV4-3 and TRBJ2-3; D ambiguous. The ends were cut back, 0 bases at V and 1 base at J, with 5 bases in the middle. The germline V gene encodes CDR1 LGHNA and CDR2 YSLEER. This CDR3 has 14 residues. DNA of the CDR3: TGCGCCAGCAGCCAAGATCCGGGCACAGATACGCAGTATTTT. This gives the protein CASSQDPGTDTQYF.

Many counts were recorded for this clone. CDR3: CASSVAWRGEQFF. In DNA form, the CDR3 reads TGTGCCAGCAGCGTAGCCTGGAGGGGTGAGCAGTTCTTC. The chain uses TRBV9 and TRBJ2-1; perhaps TRBD2 as D (6 bases). The V gene lost 0 bases and the J gene lost 9 bases, with 10 bases spanning the gap. The CDR3 spans 13 residues. CDR1 is SGDLS, CDR2 YYNGEE, per germline.

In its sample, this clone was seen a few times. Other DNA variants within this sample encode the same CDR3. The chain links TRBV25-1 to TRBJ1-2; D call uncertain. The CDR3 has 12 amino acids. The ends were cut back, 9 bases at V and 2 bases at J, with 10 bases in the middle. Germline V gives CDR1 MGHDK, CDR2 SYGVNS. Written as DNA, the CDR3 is TGTGCCAGTCAGACCGGGAACTATGGCTACACCTTC. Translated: CASQTGNYGYTF.

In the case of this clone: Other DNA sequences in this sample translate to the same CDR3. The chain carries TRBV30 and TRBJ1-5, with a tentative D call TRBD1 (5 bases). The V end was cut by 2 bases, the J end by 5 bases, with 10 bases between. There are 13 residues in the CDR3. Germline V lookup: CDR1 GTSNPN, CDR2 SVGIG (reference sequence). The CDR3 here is CAWSHRGDQPQHF. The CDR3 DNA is TGTGCCTGGAGTCACCGGGGGGATCAGCCCCAGCATTTT.